This T cell receptor beta chain was recorded in a study of T cell responses to AZD1222 COVID-19 vaccine. Looking at the study overall: Samples with a second dose at about 4 or about 12 weeks were pooled together. Overall study results and limits: Donors in the cohort were predominantly white British and more often female, and clonal diversity was possibly underestimated. Seropositivity was recorded at baseline in only a handful of AZD1222 recipients. Elevations in Spike-specific TCR breadth and depth followed administration of two AZD1222 doses.

CDR1 and CDR2 (germline): SGHAT, FQNNGV. The CDR3 is made up of 17 amino acids. Trimming cost V 1 base and J 0 bases, with 15 bases left between them. As for this clone: Its antigen is still unknown.

Assay used: immunoSEQ multiplex PCR; TCRdb lists only in-frame clones, some missing. The table includes tens of thousands of clones, 80% to 90% detected once. V gene TRBV11-2 combines with J gene TRBJ1-1; tentative D call: TRBD1 (5 bases). The source is an adult in good health. The sample here was peripheral blood, taken on day 0 of AZD1222 vaccination. CDR3 loop: CASSLVGGTVVNTEAFF. The CDR3 coding sequence is TGTGCCAGCAGCTTAGTGGGGGGAACAGTAGTGAACACTGAAGCTTTCTTT.